This entry lists 27 T cell receptor beta chains sequenced from one sample in a study of blood T cell repertoires in COVID-19. This table comes from immunoSEQ multiplex PCR, and its TCRdb copy is limited to in-frame clones, with some not included. The profile shows 390,000 or so clones, about four fifths of them singletons. Material for sequencing was PBMCs or T cells enriched from blood (not recorded which). The origin of the receptors is a woman in her forties or fifties who had recovered from COVID-19.

The chain employs TRBV15 and TRBJ1-5, with 10 bases matching TRBD1. In germline, CDR1 is LNHNV, CDR2 YYDKDF (reference sequence). Trimming cost V 6 bases and J 7 bases; bases outside gene matches: 9. CDR3 size: 15 residues. The CDR3 spells CATSETGGAGQPQHF. In nucleotides, the CDR3 is TGTGCCACCAGTGAGACAGGGGGCGCGGGACAGCCCCAGCATTTT.

The rearrangement joins TRBV6-5 to TRBJ2-1; 7 nucleotides agree with TRBD2. CDR1 MNHEY and CDR2 SVGAGI come from the germline V gene. The CDR3 contains 15 residues. J lost 4 bases, V lost 6 bases, and 9 bases had no gene match. The CDR3 protein is CASRPTSAEYNEQFF. CDR3 DNA: TGTGCCAGCAGACCTACTAGCGCGGAGTACAATGAGCAGTTCTTC.

This clone was counted only a few times. This sequence joins TRBV11-3 and TRBJ1-1; no definite D call. The CDR3 loop spans 11 amino acids. Between the trimmed V and J ends, which lost 5 bases and 6 bases, there was a span of 7 bases. CDR1 and CDR2 from the germline V gene are SGHNT and YENEEA. Written as DNA, the CDR3 is TGTGCCAGCAGCATGCGATCTGAAGCTTTCTTT. It specifies CASSMRSEAFF.

The chain uses TRBV6-1 and TRBJ1-1; D is ambiguous. Germline CDR1 MNHNS, CDR2 SASEGT. This CDR3 contains 13 residues. V shed 2 bases and J shed 0 bases, with 4 bases lying between them. This chain's CDR3 is CASSETLNTEAFF. The CDR3 nucleotides are TGTGCCAGCAGTGAAACACTGAACACTGAAGCTTTCTTT.

The table lists this clone with a few counts. This sequence joins TRBV11-1 and TRBJ1-1; 8 nucleotides align to TRBD1. J was trimmed by 0 bases and V by 6 bases; bases with no gene match: 9. CDR1 and CDR2 from the germline V gene are SGHAT and FQDESV (reference sequence). There are 16 residues in the CDR3. This CDR3 reads CASSNDRGVMNTEAFF. Written as DNA, the CDR3 is TGTGCCAGCAGTAATGACAGGGGCGTTATGAACACTGAAGCTTTCTTT.

The chain joins TRBV5-4 to TRBJ2-7; a possible D gene is TRBD1 (5 bases). The CDR3 totals 13 residues. V was cut by 5 bases and J by 6 bases, with 15 bases left in between. CDR1 is SGHNT, CDR2 YYREEE, per germline (reference sequence). As DNA, the CDR3 is TGTGCCAGCAGTCCTCAGGGTCCTGGCGAGCAGTACTTC. It encodes CASSPQGPGEQYF.

V and J are TRBV2 and TRBJ2-1; 8 nucleotides agree with TRBD1. CDR1 and CDR2 (germline): SNHLY, FYNNEI. V trimming: 4 bases; J trimming: 7 bases; junction bases outside the gene matches: 6. The CDR3 consists of 14 residues. CDR3 DNA: TGTGCCAGCAGTGCCGGACAGGGCAGGAATGAGCAGTTCTTC. Its translation is CASSAGQGRNEQFF.

The genes are TRBV19 and TRBJ2-5, with D maybe TRBD2 (7 bases). CDR3 length: 12 amino acids. CDR1 is LNHDA and CDR2 is SQIVND in the germline V gene (reference sequence). V was pared by 6 bases and J by 9 bases, with 14 bases between. The CDR3 region has the DNA TGTGCCAGTAGGGGGGCGGGAGTAGCCCAGTACTTC. This sequence encodes CASRGAGVAQYF. Full variable domain (rest looked up from reference TRBV19 and TRBJ2-5): DGGITQSPKYLFRKEGQNVTLSCEQNLNHDAMYWYRQDPGQGLRLIYYSQIVNDFQKGDIAEGYSVSREKKESFPLTVTSAQKNPTAFYLCASRGAGVAQYFGPGTRLLVL.

The gene calls are TRBV7-8 and TRBJ2-7; 7 nucleotides line up with TRBD1. The CDR3 loop spans 16 amino acids. The germline V gene encodes CDR1 SGHVS and CDR2 FQNEAQ. With 5 bases clipped from V and 3 bases from J, the junction kept 13 bases outside the gene matches. This CDR3 is CASSRDLTGLFYEQYF. CDR3 DNA: TGTGCCAGCAGCAGGGATTTGACAGGGTTGTTCTACGAGCAGTACTTC. The variable domain in full, with the rest retrieved from reference TRBV7-8 and TRBJ2-7, is GAGVSQSPRYKVAKRGQDVALRCDPISGHVSLFWYQQALGQGPEFLTYFQNEAQLDKSGLPSDRFFAERPEGSVSTLKIQRTQQEDSAVYLCASSRDLTGLFYEQYFGPGTRLTVT.

The gene calls are TRBV18 and TRBJ1-2; the match to TRBD1 covers 12 bases. Trimming cost V 1 base and J 4 bases; bases outside gene matches: 7. CDR1 is KGHSH, CDR2 LQKENI, per germline. The CDR3 consists of 17 residues. The CDR3 DNA reads as TGTGCCAGCTCACCACGGATGGGACAGGGGGCCGTCTATGGCTACACCTTC. The encoded protein is CASSPRMGQGAVYGYTF.

The genes are TRBV7-2 and TRBJ1-5; D may be TRBD1 (5 bases). Germline assignment: CDR1 SGHTA and CDR2 FQGNSA. V lost 2 bases and J lost 1, with 15 bases in between. CDR3 size: 17 residues. The CDR3, as DNA: TGTGCCAGCAGCTTAACCCATGGGGCCTACAGCAATCAGCCCCAGCATTTT. Translating it yields CASSLTHGAYSNQPQHF.

The chain recombines TRBV7-2 with TRBJ1-2; D unresolved. The CDR3 sequence is 14 residues long. V was trimmed by 4 bases and J by 6 bases, leaving 15 bases between them. The germline V gene has CDR1 SGHTA and CDR2 FQGNSA. CDR3 in amino acids: CASSSRTVLHGYTF. The CDR3, as DNA: TGTGCCAGCAGCTCCCGGACTGTACTGCATGGCTACACCTTC.

In the case of this clone: Other DNA sequences in the sample encode the same CDR3. V gene TRBV5-1 combines with J gene TRBJ2-2; no definite D call. The germline CDR1 and CDR2 sequences are SGHRS and YFSETQ. The ends were cut back, 4 bases at V and 0 bases at J, with 10 bases in the middle. This CDR3 region has 15 residues. In DNA, the CDR3 is TGCGCCAGCAGCCTTGGGCGAACGAACACCGGGGAGCTGTTTTTT. This gives the protein CASSLGRTNTGELFF.

About this clone: One junction end does not reproduce the germline sequence, and a read error may be involved. Other nucleotide sequences from this sample produce the same CDR3. The V and J genes are TRBV7-8 and TRBJ1-1; TRBD1 matches at 7 bases. The CDR3 covers 14 residues. The germline gives CDR1 SGHVS, CDR2 FQNEAQ. Here the CDR3 reads CASSSGQWNTEAFF. The DNA of the CDR3 is TGCGCCAGCAGCTCGGGACAGTGGAACACTGAAGCTTTCTTT. The whole variable domain, filled in from reference TRBV7-8 and TRBJ1-1, reads GAGVSQSPRYKVAKRGQDVALRCDPISGHVSLFWYQQALGQGPEFLTYFQNEAQLDKSGLPSDRFFAERPEGSVSTLKIQRTQQEDSAVYLCASSSGQWNTEAFFGQGTRLTVV.

This sequence joins TRBV10-2 and TRBJ2-3, with D maybe TRBD2 (5 bases). V was cut by 4 bases and J by 1 base, with 9 bases left in between. This CDR3 region has 14 residues. Germline CDR1 is WSHSY and CDR2 is SAAADI. CDR3 region: CASSGGYGTDTQYF. The CDR3 DNA reads as TGCGCCAGCAGTGGAGGGTATGGCACAGATACGCAGTATTTT.

The CDR3 nucleotides read TGTGCCAGCAGCTTAAGGGAGCCCTTCCAAGAGACCCAGTACTTC. It translates to CASSLREPFQETQYF. The chain joins TRBV5-6 to TRBJ2-5; tentative D call: TRBD2 (5 bases). Trimming removed 2 bases from V and 1 base from J, with 12 bases in between. CDR1 SGHDT and CDR2 YYEEEE come from the germline V gene. This CDR3 is built from 15 residues.

The CDR3 DNA reads TGTGCCAGCAGCGTAGTCTGGGGAGGACCATTCTCTGGGGCCAACGTCCTGACTTTC. Translation gives CASSVVWGGPFSGANVLTF. The chain couples TRBV9 to TRBJ2-6; D possibly corresponds to TRBD2 (6 bases). This CDR3 region has 19 residues. V shed 0 bases and J shed 0 bases, with 16 bases lying between them. Germline V gene sequence: CDR1 SGDLS, CDR2 YYNGEE.

V and J are TRBV27 and TRBJ1-5; 10 bases line up with TRBD1. The V and J ends lost 5 bases and 3 bases, in that order; junction bases with no gene match: 7. Germline V gives CDR1 MNHEY, CDR2 SMNVEV (reference sequence). The CDR3 runs 16 residues. The CDR3 protein is CASSLRQGAPNQPQHF. Written as DNA, the CDR3 is TGTGCCAGCAGTCTCCGACAGGGGGCCCCCAATCAGCCCCAGCATTTT.

This sequence joins TRBV5-1 and TRBJ1-2, with D possibly matching TRBD1 (6 bases). This CDR3 contains 15 residues. Germline V gene sequence: CDR1 SGHRS, CDR2 YFSETQ. V gave up 8 bases and J gave up 0 bases, with 17 bases separating them. The CDR3 nucleotides are TGCGCCAGTACACCAAGGACAGATACTAACTATGGCTACACCTTC. Protein: CASTPRTDTNYGYTF. The full variable domain, completed using reference TRBV5-1 and TRBJ1-2, is KAGVTQTPRYLIKTRGQQVTLSCSPISGHRSVSWYQQTPGQGLQFLFEYFSETQRNKGNFPGRFSGRQFSNSRSEMNVSTLELGDSALYLCASTPRTDTNYGYTFGSGTRLTVV.

The chain recombines TRBV5-1 with TRBJ2-2; TRBD2 matches 16 bases. Per the germline V gene, CDR1 is SGHRS and CDR2 is YFSETQ. The CDR3 covers 20 residues. V was pared by 2 bases and J by 7 bases, with 14 bases of the junction left unmatched. As DNA, the CDR3 is TGCGCCAGCAGCTTCAAGCCTTCCGGGACTAGCGGGAGGGCCGGCGGGGAGCTGTTTTTT. Translation gives CASSFKPSGTSGRAGGELFF.

J is TRBJ2-2 and V is TRBV5-8; 7 bases map to TRBD1. The CDR3 contains 16 residues. Trimming removed 4 bases from V and 5 bases from J; junction bases left unmatched: 11. Per germline, CDR1 SGHTS and CDR2 YDEGEE. CDR3 bases: TGTGCCAGCAGCGTGACGGGACAGCCCGAAACCGGGGAGCTGTTTTTT. Its translation: CASSVTGQPETGELFF.

CDR3 bases: TGCAGCGTTGAATCGATTTCAGGGGGGCGCATACAGTTCTTC. Protein product: CSVESISGGRIQFF. The rearrangement links TRBV29-1 to TRBJ2-1; the D gene is possibly TRBD1 (7 bases). Germline values: CDR1 SQVTM, CDR2 ANQGSEA. Deletions cut 2 bases from V and 13 bases from J, with 21 bases between. This CDR3 is 14 amino acids long.

The chain links TRBV7-2 to TRBJ2-2; a weak D match, TRBD2 (7 bases). Trimming shortened V by 3 bases and J by 4 bases, and 18 bases separated the two germline ends. Germline CDR1 reads SGHTA; CDR2 reads FQGNSA. The CDR3 extends over 17 amino acids. The CDR3 nucleotides read TGTGCCAGCAGCTTTAGTCCGGGGGGCGTTAGCACCGGGGAGCTGTTTTTT. This translates into CASSFSPGGVSTGELFF. Combining the CDR3 with reference TRBV7-2 and TRBJ2-2 gives the whole variable domain GAGVSQSPSNKVTEKGKDVELRCDPISGHTALYWYRQSLGQGLEFLIYFQGNSAPDKSGLPSDRFSAERTGGSVSTLTIQRTQQEDSAVYLCASSFSPGGVSTGELFFGEGSRLTVL.

This clone has just a few counts. The chain employs TRBV7-6 and TRBJ1-1; 7 bases line up with TRBD1. The CDR3 totals 15 residues. Looked up from germline, CDR1 is SGHVS and CDR2 is FNYEAQ. The V gene end was trimmed by 5 bases and the J gene end by 5 bases; junction bases not matched to a gene: 11. The CDR3 DNA is TGTGCCAGCAGCCGATACCAGGGGGGTGATACTGAAGCTTTCTTT. This encodes CASSRYQGGDTEAFF.

The V call is TRBV29-1, the J call TRBJ1-1; D not resolved. Trimming removed 0 bases at V and 11 bases at J, with 7 bases between. The CDR3 length is 10 residues. Germline-derived CDR1 and CDR2 are SQVTM and ANQGSEA. CDR3 in DNA: TGCAGCGTTGAAGAAGCTTCGGCTTTCTTT. Amino acids: CSVEEASAFF.

V gene TRBV6-1 combines with J gene TRBJ2-1; TRBD2 might be the D (6 bases). This CDR3 has 15 residues. V lost 2 bases to trimming and J lost 4 bases, with 12 bases between them. Germline CDR1 and CDR2: MNHNS and SASEGT. CDR3 loop: CASSEHGGDYNEQFF. DNA for the CDR3: TGTGCCAGCAGTGAACACGGAGGGGATTACAATGAGCAGTTCTTC.

The gene calls are TRBV6-5 and TRBJ1-2; unclear D gene. V was pared by 5 bases and J by 8 bases, with 15 bases between. Looked up from germline, CDR1 is MNHEY and CDR2 is SVGAGI. This CDR3 contains 13 residues. CDR3 nucleotide sequence: TGTGCCAGCAGTCAACCGGAGGGAGGGGGCTACACCTTC. It is translated as CASSQPEGGGYTF.